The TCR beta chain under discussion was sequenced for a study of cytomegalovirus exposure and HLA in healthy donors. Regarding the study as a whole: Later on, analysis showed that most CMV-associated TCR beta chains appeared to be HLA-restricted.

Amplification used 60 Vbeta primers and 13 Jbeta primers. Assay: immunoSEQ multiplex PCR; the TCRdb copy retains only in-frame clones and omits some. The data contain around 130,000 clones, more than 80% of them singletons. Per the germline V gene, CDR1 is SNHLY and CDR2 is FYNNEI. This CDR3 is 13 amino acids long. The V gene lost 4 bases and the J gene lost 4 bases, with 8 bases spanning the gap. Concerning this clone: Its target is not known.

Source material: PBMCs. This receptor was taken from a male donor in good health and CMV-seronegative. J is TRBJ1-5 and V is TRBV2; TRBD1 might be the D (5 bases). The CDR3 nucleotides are TGTGCCAGCAGTGGGAACAGGAATCAGCCCCAGCATTTT. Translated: CASSGNRNQPQHF.